This T cell receptor beta chain came from a study of T cell responses to AZD1222 COVID-19 vaccine. The table came from immunoSEQ multiplex PCR; TCRdb's copy has only in-frame clones and leaves some out. The sample contains roughly 180,000 clones, approximately 92% of which appear only once. The V and J ends lost 6 bases and 9 bases, in that order; junction bases with no gene match: 8. The CDR3 has 14 residues. Germline CDR1 and CDR2: SNHLY and FYNNEI. The sequencing used peripheral blood, collected 28 days after the second dose of the MenACWY control vaccine. The genes are TRBV2 and TRBJ1-6; 7 bases align to TRBD1. This TCR was recovered from an adult who received the MenACWY meningococcal vaccine as a control. This CDR3 is CASRKGGGGSPLHF. CDR3 bases: TGTGCCAGCAGGAAAGGGGGCGGGGGTTCACCCCTCCACTTT.